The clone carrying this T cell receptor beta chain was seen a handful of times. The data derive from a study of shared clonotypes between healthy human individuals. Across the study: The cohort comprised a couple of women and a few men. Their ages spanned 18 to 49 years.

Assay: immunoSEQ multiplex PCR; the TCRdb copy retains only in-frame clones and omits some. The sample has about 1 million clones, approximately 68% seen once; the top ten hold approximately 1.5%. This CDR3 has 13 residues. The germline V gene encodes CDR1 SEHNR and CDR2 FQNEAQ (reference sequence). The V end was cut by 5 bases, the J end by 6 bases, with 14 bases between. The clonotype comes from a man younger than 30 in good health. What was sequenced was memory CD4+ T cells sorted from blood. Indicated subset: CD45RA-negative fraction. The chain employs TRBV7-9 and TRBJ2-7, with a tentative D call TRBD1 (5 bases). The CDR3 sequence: CASSPQGGVEQYF. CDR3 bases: TGTGCCAGCAGCCCCCAGGGTGGGGTCGAGCAGTACTTC. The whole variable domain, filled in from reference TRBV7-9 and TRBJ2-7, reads DTGVSQNPRHKITKRGQNVTFRCDPISEHNRLYWYRQTLGQGPEFLTYFQNEAQLEKSRLLSDRFSAERPKGSFSTLEIQRTEQGDSAMYLCASSPQGGVEQYFGPGTRLTVT.